The source of this TCR beta chain is a study of shared clonotypes between healthy human individuals. As to this clone: Its antigen is as yet unknown. This CDR3 is also generated by other DNA sequences in the sample.

Study outcomes and limitations: Shared clonotypes: 4.5% to 5% naive CD4, roughly 3.5% naive CD8, under 2.5% memory CD4, 0.4% to 0.45% memory CD8. There were few donors, and this limited the genetic and exposure-history diversity represented. Generally, estimated richness proved larger in naive subsets than it did in memory subsets.

The germline V gene encodes CDR1 MDHEN and CDR2 SYDVKM. V lost 5 bases, J lost 3 bases, and 5 bases lay in between. This CDR3 comprises 11 residues. Each cell subset's genomic DNA was divided evenly among several immunoSEQ plates. Clones were sequenced by immunoSEQ multiplex PCR, and TCRdb holds only the in-frame ones, with some missing. Among 600,000 or so clones, roughly 98% were seen once, and the ten largest hold 0.25% to 0.35%. The naive CD8 fraction comprised CD45RO-negative cells positively selected for CCR7 and excluded terminally differentiated effector memory CD45RA+ cells. This TCR was recovered from a man aged 25-45 years in good health. This chain links TRBV28 with TRBJ2-7; D remains ambiguous. The sample taken for sequencing was naive CD8+ T cells sorted from blood. The CDR3 spells CASSPNYEQYF. CDR3 in DNA: TGTGCCAGCAGTCCTAACTACGAGCAGTACTTC.